Described below is a single T cell receptor beta chain sequence and its context. This clonotype showed up many times. Its antigen target is currently unknown. Base qualities were left out, and no much larger clone turns up one base away. This specimen belongs to a study of CD8 T cells in ankylosing spondylitis (dated by TCRdb to 2016 to 2017). For context, the study as a whole: To find TCR variants linked to disease, the study profiled T cell receptor beta repertoires in ankylosing spondylitis patients and healthy donors. The whole study cohort included 108 healthy donors and over 20 ankylosing spondylitis patients. Samples of peripheral blood were taken, and for ankylosing spondylitis patients, synovial fluid was collected as well. The paper as a whole reports these results and caveats: The disease-linked clones were reported to be significantly enriched in matched synovial fluid samples from ankylosing spondylitis patients. A CD8+ phenotype was shown by the disease-linked clones, which were found at relatively low frequencies in peripheral blood. A TCR beta motif of 8 or 9 highly homologous amino acid variants appeared characteristic of blood from ankylosing spondylitis patients. Some motif variants had previously been reported in the synovial fluid and blood of reactive arthritis patients, which suggests shared mechanisms of disease initiation.

The germline V gene specifies SGDLS as CDR1 and YYNGEE as CDR2. The CDR3 runs 17 amino acids, cysteine and phenylalanine included. The DNA shown is the 51-base CDR3, in frame from base 1. Germline trimming: 0 bases from V, 2 bases from J; junction bases outside gene matches: 10. The run used an Illumina HiSeq 2500. Quantitative 5'-RACE with molecular barcodes was the method used to prepare the TCR beta libraries. The paper's processing steps were these. A new computational method, built on a probabilistic model of VDJ rearrangement, was used to identify disease-linked TCR variants. Through fastp at Q25 and MiXCR, TCRdb rebuilt clones from the public reads, retaining in-frame beta chains. All rows with the same CDR3 protein become a single entry with the most common DNA and genes. TCRdb, not the authors, supplied the V and J calls. For this sample the table gives approximately 15,000 distinct CDR3 sequences, of which approximately 3% were detected only once. The top ten clones comprise 7.5% to 9% of the sample.

The clonotype was recovered from a male donor with ankylosing spondylitis or in good health (not recorded which). The sample was blood, either unsorted or a sorted T cell fraction (not recorded which). The chain is encoded by TRBV9 joined to TRBJ1-1; the junction holds 7 bases that match TRBD1. The CDR3 amino acid sequence is: CASSVDGQERTNTEAFF. In nucleotides, the sequence is TGTGCCAGCAGCGTAGACGGACAGGAAAGGACAAACACTGAAGCTTTCTTT.